Sequencing of this T cell receptor (beta chain) was carried out in a study of T cells in localized non-small cell lung cancer. Study outcomes and limitations: Sequencing was limited to one tumor region, leaving the possibility of heterogeneity open. In uninvolved adjacent lung, T cell clonality reached its highest value, exceeding tumor.

Germline V gene sequence: CDR1 LNHDA, CDR2 SQIVND (reference sequence). V lost 5 bases and J 1 base, leaving 10 bases between the germline ends. There are 14 residues in the CDR3. Turning to this clone: As yet, its antigen is unknown.

Produced via immunoSEQ multiplex PCR; TCRdb's table is partial and in-frame only. Seen here are 750 to 1,000 clones, around a third observed once, and the top ten hold roughly 15%. The sample in question was normal lung tissue next to the tumor, obtained before any cancer treatment. This sequence joins TRBV19 and TRBJ2-3, with a weak D call TRBD2 (6 bases). This sequence originates from a female donor over 55 with stage I lung adenocarcinoma. CDR3 residues: CASSGASGTDTQYF. In DNA, the CDR3 is TGTGCCAGTAGTGGGGCTAGCGGCACAGATACGCAGTATTTT.